This T cell receptor (beta chain) was documented in a study of T cell responses to AZD1222 COVID-19 vaccine. Germline CDR1 SEHNR, CDR2 FQNEAQ (reference sequence). V was cut by 3 bases and J by 2 bases, with 2 bases left in between. The CDR3 length is 11 residues. General observations from the study: Once two AZD1222 doses were given, Spike-specific TCR breadth and depth went up. Repertoires were collected only later (after the peak T cell response had occurred).

Sequencing was performed with immunoSEQ multiplex PCR; in TCRdb, only in-frame clones are kept and a portion is missing. The table records approximately 210,000 clones, approximately 90% of them present only once. Notes on this clone: Its antigen is still unknown.

This sequence joins TRBV7-9 and TRBJ2-7; no clear D. This material consisted of peripheral blood, taken 28 days after the second AZD1222 dose. This clonotype originated in an adult who received the AZD1222 COVID-19 vaccine. The CDR3 loop reads CASSFAYEQYF. The DNA of the CDR3 is TGTGCCAGCAGCTTTGCCTACGAGCAGTACTTC.